This T cell receptor beta chain was recovered during a study of T cells expressing NK-cell markers. Study-wide results and limits: Among a handful of donors, these clonotypes also ranked first in the CD3+CD56-NKG2C+ fraction. The dominant NKG2C+ clonotypes represented about 1.0-7.0% of CD8+ T cells in over 5 donors.

The CDR3 loop spans 15 amino acids. CDR1 and CDR2 from the germline V gene are SGHTA and FQGTGA. In regard to this clonotype: Its antigen is still unknown.

Following a re-call of the 5' RACE reads, TCRdb has one entry per CDR3 protein and lacks DNA. The sample yields about 460,000 distinct CDR3 sequences, of which the top ten take up approximately 1.4%. This TCR derives from a woman aged 50 to 60 in good health. The sample taken for sequencing was blood T cells: a sorted CD56 or NKG2C T cell subset, CD4+ or CD8+ T cells, or bulk PBMC T cells (not recorded which). The chain combines TRBV7-3 with TRBJ2-5. This chain's CDR3 is CASPPTNRNQETQYF. The complete variable domain, with remaining parts taken from reference TRBV7-3 and TRBJ2-5, reads GAGVSQTPSNKVTEKGKYVELRCDPISGHTALYWYRQSLGQGPEFLIYFQGTGAADDSGLPNDRFFAVRPEGSVSTLKIQRTERGDSAVYLCASPPTNRNQETQYFGPGTRLLVL.